This T cell receptor beta chain was profiled in a study of regulatory T cells in long-lasting Graves disease. Time point specified: newly diagnosed GD, antithyroid drugs for less than 3 months. The TCR library used RNA extracted from PBMCs. The CDR3 extends over 14 amino acids. V lost 6 bases to trimming and J lost 1 base, with 13 bases between them. Germline lookup yields CDR1 SNHLY and CDR2 FYNNEI. Arm-PCR with iRepertoire HTBI primers amplified the CDR3 regions for these TCR beta libraries. TCRdb fed the multiplex PCR reads into MiXCR, producing one record per CDR3 protein. This table has some 490,000 distinct CDR3 sequences, approximately 12% appearing once. This clonotype was observed at least ten times. The sample was also reused in another study, on T cells in Graves' hyperthyroidism and ophthalmopathy.

The chain recombines TRBV2 with TRBJ2-7; weak D call: TRBD1 (6 bases). The specimen was peripheral blood mononuclear cells (PBMCs), collected at new diagnosis, from a patient treated with antithyroid drugs. The source is a woman in her thirties with Graves disease. Here the CDR3 reads CASRWDTGSYEQYF. CDR3 bases: TGTGCCAGCAGGTGGGACACGGGGTCCTACGAGCAGTACTTC. The full variable domain, in which reference TRBV2 and TRBJ2-7 provide the parts outside the CDR3, is EPEVTQTPSHQVTQMGQEVILRCVPISNHLYFYWYRQILGQKVEFLVSFYNNEISEKSEIFDDQFSVERPDGSNFTLKIRSTKLEDSAMYFCASRWDTGSYEQYFGPGTRLTVT.